Following are 24 T cell receptor beta chains from one sample sequenced in a study of T cells in Graves' hyperthyroidism and ophthalmopathy. Amplified TCR beta CDR3 regions came from RNA transcripts. Carried out on the TCR CDR3, a first-round RT-PCR used the HTBI primer set. TCRdb passed the multiplex PCR reads through MiXCR, listing each CDR3 protein once. Of approximately 420,000 distinct CDR3 sequences in the sample, 15% were seen once. The sample comprised blood. These receptors were taken from a woman aged 30 to 39 with Graves' hyperthyroidism.

The V call is TRBV29-1, the J call TRBJ2-7, with 10 bases aligning to TRBD2. Germline assignment: CDR1 SQVTM and CDR2 ANQGSEA. V lost 4 bases to trimming and J lost 3 bases; unmatched junction nucleotides: 6. CDR3 length: 14 amino acids. The CDR3 here is CSVGEAGGFYEQYF. CDR3 DNA sequence: TGCAGCGTTGGGGAAGCGGGAGGGTTCTACGAGCAGTACTTC.

The genes are TRBV7-9 and TRBJ2-7; 10 bases map to TRBD2. The CDR3 runs 16 residues. The germline V gene has CDR1 SEHNR and CDR2 FQNEAQ (reference sequence). V lost 3 bases to trimming and J lost 4 bases; unmatched junction nucleotides: 9. In DNA form, the CDR3 reads TGTGCCAGCAGCTTTTTTGCTAGCGGGAGTCGGTACGAGCAGTACTTC. This codes for CASSFFASGSRYEQYF.

This chain connects TRBV29-1 to TRBJ2-3; D not certain. The CDR3 is 13 residues long. V was trimmed by 8 bases and J by 0 bases, leaving 12 bases between them. Germline V gene data show CDR1 as SQVTM and CDR2 as ANQGSEA. The CDR3 is CSPQRESTDTQYF. The DNA of the CDR3 is TGCAGCCCTCAGCGTGAGAGCACAGATACGCAGTATTTT.

This clonotype turned up a few times. This chain connects TRBV10-3 to TRBJ2-7, with 10 bases lining up with TRBD1. Trimming removed 8 bases from V and 3 bases from J; junction bases left unmatched: 4. Germline-derived CDR1 and CDR2 are ENHRY and SYGVKD. This CDR3 comprises 13 residues. The CDR3 DNA follows: TGTGCCATCGGGGACAGGGGCCTCTACGAGCAGTACTTC. It encodes CAIGDRGLYEQYF.

This clonotype was observed a few times. CDR3 sequence reads: CATTEYNEQFF. Here the CDR3 DNA reads TGTGCCACCACCGAGTACAATGAGCAGTTCTTC. The chain is built from TRBV27 and TRBJ2-1; D unresolved. CDR3 size: 11 residues. CDR1 and CDR2 from the germline V gene are MNHEY and SMNVEV (reference sequence). Deletions cut 10 bases from V and 4 bases from J, with 8 bases between.

Many counts were recorded for this clonotype. The rearrangement links TRBV6-1 to TRBJ1-5; D gene ambiguous. This CDR3 contains 13 residues. Germline loops: CDR1 MNHNS, CDR2 SASEGT. The V end was cut by 10 bases, the J end by 5 bases, with 15 bases between. The CDR3 loop reads CATRLGNDQPQHF. The CDR3 DNA reads TGTGCCACCCGGTTGGGCAACGATCAGCCCCAGCATTTT.

This clonotype was picked up a small number of times. CDR3 in amino acids: CASSWGVSYEQYF. The CDR3 bases are TGTGCCAGCAGTTGGGGGGTTTCCTACGAGCAGTACTTC. This chain joins TRBV27 and TRBJ2-7; possible D gene TRBD2, 6 bases. Germline CDR1 MNHEY, CDR2 SMNVEV (reference sequence). Between the trimmed V and J ends, which lost 4 bases and 1 base, there was a span of 8 bases. The CDR3 has 13 amino acids.

This clonotype has a handful of counts. The chain is built from TRBV9 and TRBJ2-3; perhaps TRBD1 as D (6 bases). Trimming took 0 bases from V and 5 from J, leaving 13 bases between them. The V gene's germline CDR1 is SGDLS and CDR2 YYNGEE. The CDR3 has 15 amino acids. CDR3 sequence (DNA): TGTGCCAGCAGCGTAGCAGGGGCGCGTTTAGATACGCAGTATTTT. Translating gives CASSVAGARLDTQYF.

V gene TRBV27 combines with J gene TRBJ2-3; 11 nucleotides line up with TRBD2. The CDR3 spans 15 residues. CDR1 is MNHEY, CDR2 SMNVEV, per germline (reference sequence). J lost 4 bases, V lost 5 bases, and 5 bases had no gene match. The CDR3 here is CASSTSGSRSDTQYF. The CDR3 region has the DNA TGTGCCAGCAGTACTAGCGGGAGCAGGTCAGATACGCAGTATTTT.

This clonotype has ten or more counts. This chain joins TRBV28 and TRBJ2-7, with no clear D. In germline, CDR1 is MDHEN, CDR2 SYDVKM. The CDR3 contains 10 residues. The germline V and J ends were trimmed by 10 bases and 1 base, with 5 bases remaining between them. The CDR3 DNA reads TGTGCCATCGGTTCCTACGAGCAGTACTTC. Protein product: CAIGSYEQYF.

This clonotype showed up many times. This chain connects TRBV27 to TRBJ1-5, with D possibly being TRBD1 (6 bases). The germline CDR1 and CDR2 sequences are MNHEY and SMNVEV (reference sequence). This CDR3 comprises 14 residues. Trimming removed 2 bases from V and 4 bases from J, with 9 bases in between. The CDR3 DNA follows: TGTGCCAGCAGTTTAGCAGGGGCAAATCAGCCCCAGCATTTT. Translating it yields CASSLAGANQPQHF.

The rearrangement uses TRBV10-1 and TRBJ2-3; D is unclear. CDR1 and CDR2 from the germline V gene are WNHNN and SYGVQD (reference sequence). V dropped 3 bases and J dropped 0 bases, with 13 bases sitting between them. This CDR3 spans 16 amino acids. The CDR3 loop reads CASSEERGLSTDTQYF. The CDR3 DNA is TGCGCCAGCAGTGAAGAACGAGGCTTAAGCACAGATACGCAGTATTTT.

The chain carries TRBV5-6 and TRBJ2-1, with 12 nucleotides matching TRBD1. The trim removed 3 bases at V and 10 bases at J, leaving 8 bases unmatched. CDR3 length: 15 residues. Germline V CDR1 and CDR2: SGHDT, YYEEEE. CDR3 nucleotide sequence: TGTGCCAGCAGCTCACCGGGACAGGGGGCGCGGGAGCAGTTCTTC. Protein: CASSSPGQGAREQFF.

This clonotype was found a few times. The chain joins TRBV27 to TRBJ1-6, with D possibly matching TRBD1 (5 bases). The germline V and J ends were trimmed by 0 bases and 7 bases, with 13 bases remaining between them. Looked up from germline, CDR1 is MNHEY and CDR2 is SMNVEV (reference sequence). The CDR3 totals 16 residues. CDR3 in amino acids: CASSLSMGGMNSPLHF. In nucleotides, the CDR3 is TGTGCCAGCAGTTTATCAATGGGGGGGATGAATTCACCCCTCCACTTT.

This clonotype was seen ten or more times. The rearrangement uses TRBV11-2 and TRBJ2-3; D unresolved. This CDR3 has 14 residues. V was clipped by 1 base and J by 4 bases, with 9 bases between them. Germline CDR1 is SGHAT and CDR2 is FQNNGV. DNA for the CDR3: TGTGCCAGCAGCTTAGTTTTTTCGGCAGATACGCAGTATTTT. It translates to CASSLVFSADTQYF.

This clonotype appeared many times. The chain couples TRBV12-3 or TRBV12-4 to TRBJ2-7, with 7 bases identical to TRBD2. This CDR3 comprises 14 residues. The trim removed 8 bases at V and 3 bases at J, leaving 10 bases unmatched. CDR3 nucleotides: TGTGCCAGCGGGAGGGGCGGGAGTCTCTACGAGCAGTACTTC. As protein: CASGRGGSLYEQYF.

This clonotype was counted at least ten times. J is TRBJ2-7 and V is TRBV18; 11 bases are a match to TRBD2. There are 15 residues in the CDR3. V trimming: 3 bases; J trimming: 8 bases; junction bases outside the gene matches: 9. Per the germline V gene, CDR1 is KGHSH and CDR2 is LQKENI. CDR3 DNA: TGTGCCAGCTCACCTTCGCCGGGACTAGCGGACAAGCAGTACTTC. As protein: CASSPSPGLADKQYF.

The V call is TRBV20-1, the J call TRBJ2-7; D is uncertain. Germline assignment: CDR1 DFQATT and CDR2 SNEGSKA (reference sequence). Trimming cost V 4 bases and J 0 bases, with 13 bases left between them. The CDR3 spans 14 residues. In DNA form, the CDR3 reads TGCAGTGCTATCGGCCAGGTCTTCTCCTACGAGCAGTACTTC. Translation gives CSAIGQVFSYEQYF.

This clonotype was detected only a few times. V gene TRBV9 combines with J gene TRBJ1-5; the match to TRBD1 covers 9 bases. Germline V CDR1 and CDR2: SGDLS, YYNGEE. CDR3 length: 14 amino acids. J was trimmed by 6 bases and V by 3 bases; bases with no gene match: 4. CDR3 nucleotides: TGTGCCAGCAGCGCGGACAGGGGTTCTCAGCCCCAGCATTTT. The encoded protein is CASSADRGSQPQHF.

The J gene is TRBJ2-7, the V gene TRBV2, with D possibly matching TRBD1 (6 bases). Germline V gives CDR1 SNHLY, CDR2 FYNNEI. The CDR3 consists of 11 residues. V dropped 5 bases and J dropped 6 bases, with 8 bases sitting between them. CDR3 amino acids: CASSPTGEQYF. DNA for the CDR3: TGTGCCAGCAGTCCGACAGGCGAGCAGTACTTC.

This clonotype was detected many times. CDR3 protein: CASTRGGDSTDTQYF. Here the CDR3 DNA reads TGTGCCAGCACCAGAGGGGGGGACAGCACAGATACGCAGTATTTT. The chain joins TRBV6-1 to TRBJ2-3; TRBD2 is a possible D gene (7 bases). Germline V gene data show CDR1 as MNHNS and CDR2 as SASEGT. V was clipped by 7 bases and J by 0 bases, with 14 bases between them. The CDR3 runs 15 residues.

V is TRBV13 and J is TRBJ1-2, with 7 nucleotides matching TRBD1. The length of the CDR3 is 13 residues. V shed 4 bases, J shed 5 bases, and the junction held 4 bases outside the gene matches. Germline loops: CDR1 PRHDT, CDR2 FYEKMQ (reference sequence). The CDR3 loop is CASSSDRTYGYTF. CDR3 nucleotide sequence: TGTGCCAGCAGCTCGGACAGGACTTATGGCTACACCTTC.

This chain's CDR3 is CASSLESVGDRAAIQYF. CDR3 bases: TGTGCCAGCAGTTTAGAATCGGTTGGGGACAGGGCTGCCATTCAGTACTTC. The V and J genes are TRBV12-3 or TRBV12-4 and TRBJ2-4; 9 bases are shared with TRBD1. After removal of 1 base from V and 9 bases from J, the junction contained 13 bases not matched to a gene. CDR3 size: 17 residues.

This clonotype was detected a few times. This chain joins TRBV20-1 and TRBJ1-2; weak D call: TRBD1 (6 bases). Trimming took off 5 bases at V and 3 bases at J, with 10 bases between the two ends. This CDR3 comprises 12 residues. Germline loops: CDR1 DFQATT, CDR2 SNEGSKA (reference sequence). In nucleotides, the CDR3 is TGCAGTGCTCCCCGACAGGACTATGGCTACACCTTC. This sequence encodes CSAPRQDYGYTF.